A single sample gave rise to the 22 T cell receptor beta chains below, sequenced in a study of identical twins. A single record per CDR3 protein comes from TCRdb applying MiXCR to the 5' RACE reads. The repertoire holds 450,000 or so distinct CDR3 sequences, with around 24% as singletons. The same specimen was also included in a second study, on T cells expressing NK-cell markers.

Sequencing was performed on CD4+ T cells sorted from blood. The receptors were gathered from a woman aged 18-29 years in good health.

The chain uses TRBV20-1 and TRBJ1-1; the D gene is possibly TRBD1 (6 bases). The CDR3 totals 13 residues. In germline, CDR1 is DFQATT, CDR2 SNEGSKA (reference sequence). V lost 4 bases, J lost 2 bases, and 11 bases lay in between. CDR3 residues: CSATGVVNTEAFF. CDR3 coding DNA: TGCAGTGCTACAGGGGTGGTAAACACTGAAGCTTTCTTT.

The V and J genes are TRBV5-6 and TRBJ1-2; D uncertain. V shed 4 bases and J shed 0 bases, with 10 bases lying between them. This CDR3 has 14 amino acids. Germline CDR1 reads SGHDT; CDR2 reads YYEEEE. CDR3 DNA sequence: TGTGCCAGCAGCGGCGAGAGGGCTAACTATGGCTACACCTTC. Translation gives CASSGERANYGYTF.

The chain is built from TRBV10-2 and TRBJ1-5, with a possible D match to TRBD1 (5 bases). Germline V gives CDR1 WSHSY, CDR2 SAAADI. Trimming left V 5 bases short and J 2 bases short, with 10 bases between. The CDR3 totals 14 residues. The DNA for the CDR3 is TGCGCCAGCAGTCAAGGGGCACGCAATCAGCCCCAGCATTTT. This codes for CASSQGARNQPQHF.

The chain employs TRBV20-1 and TRBJ2-7; D may be TRBD2 (6 bases). V was clipped by 1 base and J by 2 bases, with 12 bases between them. This CDR3 has 14 residues. Per germline, CDR1 DFQATT and CDR2 SNEGSKA (reference sequence). The CDR3: CSARVGGRTYEQYF. In nucleotides, the CDR3 is TGCAGTGCTAGAGTAGGAGGGCGGACCTACGAGCAGTACTTC.

The chain carries TRBV25-1 and TRBJ1-1; D not resolved. The CDR3 spans 15 residues. Trimming cost V 6 bases and J 0 bases, with 14 bases left between them. CDR1 and CDR2 (germline): MGHDK, SYGVNS. The CDR3 spells CASSRSGSLNTEAFF. For the CDR3, the DNA is TGTGCCAGCAGCCGTTCGGGCAGCCTGAACACTGAAGCTTTCTTT. Full variable domain (outside the CDR3, taken from reference TRBV25-1 and TRBJ1-1): EADIYQTPRYLVIGTGKKITLECSQTMGHDKMYWYQQDPGMELHLIHYSYGVNSTEKGDLSSESTVSRIRTEHFPLTLESARPSHTSQYLCASSRSGSLNTEAFFGQGTRLTVV.

V gene TRBV10-3 combines with J gene TRBJ2-2; D not resolved. The V gene lost 6 bases and the J gene lost 3 bases, with 17 bases spanning the gap. Germline V lookup: CDR1 ENHRY, CDR2 SYGVKD. The CDR3 totals 16 residues. The CDR3 spells CAIRRTQLGDTGELFF. CDR3 coding DNA: TGTGCCATCAGACGAACACAGTTAGGTGACACCGGGGAGCTGTTTTTT.

This clonotype has a handful of counts. This chain links TRBV10-3 with TRBJ2-7; maybe TRBD2 (6 bases). The CDR3 loop spans 15 amino acids. Germline V gives CDR1 ENHRY, CDR2 SYGVKD. Between the trimmed V and J ends, which lost 10 bases and 0 bases, there was a span of 19 bases. CDR3 bases: TGTGCCACCACGGGGGTGCGCAGGGCCTCCTACGAGCAGTACTTC. The encoded protein is CATTGVRRASYEQYF.

This clonotype was seen a handful of times. J is TRBJ2-3 and V is TRBV20-1; 8 nucleotides agree with TRBD2. There are 15 residues in the CDR3. J gave up 0 bases and V 3 bases, and 5 bases lay outside the gene matches. Per the germline V gene, CDR1 is DFQATT and CDR2 is SNEGSKA (reference sequence). The CDR3 region is CSARISGASTDTQYF. Here the CDR3 DNA reads TGCAGTGCTAGGATTAGCGGGGCTAGCACAGATACGCAGTATTTT.

The gene calls are TRBV7-2 and TRBJ2-3; 10 bases map to TRBD2. CDR1 and CDR2 (germline): SGHTA, FQGNSA. This CDR3 contains 16 residues. V lost 5 bases and J lost 0; bases outside the gene matches: 5. In nucleotides, the CDR3 is TGTGCCAGCAGCCATAGCGGGAGGACTAGCACAGATACGCAGTATTTT. Translation: CASSHSGRTSTDTQYF.

This clonotype was seen many times. The rearrangement uses TRBV3-1 and TRBJ2-5; D unresolved. The CDR3 spans 15 residues. Germline loops: CDR1 LGHDT, CDR2 YNNKEL (reference sequence). The germline V and J ends were trimmed by 6 bases and 5 bases, with 19 bases remaining between them. In DNA form, the CDR3 reads TGTGCCAGCAGTTACGGACGTAGTACGAGGGAGACCCAGTACTTC. Protein sequence: CASSYGRSTRETQYF.

The rearrangement links TRBV11-1 to TRBJ1-1; 10 positions match TRBD1. The V segment lost 5 bases and the J segment 1 base; nucleotides outside the gene matches: 16. CDR1 is SGHAT, CDR2 FQDESV, per germline (reference sequence). The CDR3 is made up of 19 amino acids. The CDR3 sequence is CASSAGQGIRKLWNTEAFF. As DNA, the CDR3 is TGTGCCAGCAGCGCGGGACAGGGGATAAGAAAACTTTGGAACACTGAAGCTTTCTTT.

This clonotype showed up just a few times. V and J are TRBV4-3 and TRBJ2-3; D unresolved. The CDR3 sequence is 14 residues long. Trimming took 0 bases from V and 6 from J, leaving 10 bases between them. Per the germline V gene, CDR1 is LGHNA and CDR2 is YSLEER. The CDR3 DNA sequence: TGCGCCAGCAGCCAAGACAGAGCGTTCGATACGCAGTATTTT. It encodes CASSQDRAFDTQYF.

This chain uses TRBV14 with TRBJ1-1; unclear D gene. V lost 2 bases, J lost 3 bases, and 10 bases lay in between. The germline V gene encodes CDR1 SGHDN and CDR2 FVKESK. The CDR3 has 14 amino acids. In nucleotides, the CDR3 is TGTGCCAGCAGCCAACGGACCGTCCACACTGAAGCTTTCTTT. It translates to CASSQRTVHTEAFF.

The CDR3 DNA reads TGCGCCAGCACCTCACAGGGGACCATGAACACTGAAGCTTTCTTT. Its translation: CASTSQGTMNTEAFF. This chain joins TRBV5-1 and TRBJ1-1, with 7 bases matching TRBD1. J lost 0 bases, V lost 6 bases, and 8 bases had no gene match. The CDR3 contains 15 residues. Germline loops: CDR1 SGHRS, CDR2 YFSETQ.

This clonotype came up many times. V usage is TRBV12-3 or TRBV12-4 and J usage is TRBJ1-2, with D possibly TRBD1 on 6 matching bases. The V end lost 6 bases, the J end lost 2 bases, and 13 bases lay between the germline ends. The CDR3 is 14 amino acids. This chain's CDR3 is CASRPLGGNYGYTF. CDR3 coding DNA: TGTGCCAGCAGGCCCCTAGGGGGGAACTATGGCTACACCTTC.

This chain links TRBV24-1 with TRBJ2-1; D may match TRBD1 or TRBD2 (5 bases each). The germline V and J ends were trimmed by 5 bases and 6 bases, with 7 bases remaining between them. Germline lookup yields CDR1 KGHDR and CDR2 SFDVKD. The CDR3 extends over 12 amino acids. This CDR3 reads CATSGGGNEQFF. The DNA for the CDR3 is TGTGCCACCAGTGGTGGGGGCAATGAGCAGTTCTTC.

The chain links TRBV12-3 or TRBV12-4 to TRBJ1-2, with D hard to call. This CDR3 comprises 10 residues. Deletions cut 8 bases from V and 8 bases from J, with 9 bases between. The CDR3 loop is CASGLLGYTF. CDR3 DNA: TGTGCCAGCGGGCTCTTGGGCTACACCTTC.

The genes are TRBV30 and TRBJ2-1, with TRBD2 identical over 8 bases. V lost 5 bases, J lost 0 bases, and 9 bases stayed unmatched. This CDR3 contains 16 residues. Germline V gene sequence: CDR1 GTSNPN, CDR2 SVGIG (reference sequence). Written as DNA, the CDR3 is TGTGCCTGGGAAACGTCCGGGACTAGCTCCTACAATGAGCAGTTCTTC. Encoded protein: CAWETSGTSSYNEQFF.

This clonotype has more than one count but fewer than ten. V and J are TRBV5-6 and TRBJ1-2, with TRBD1 matching over 9 bases. Germline-derived CDR1 and CDR2 are SGHDT and YYEEEE. The junction had 8 bases not matched to a gene; V was cut back by 2 bases and J by 6 bases. The CDR3 extends over 15 amino acids. In DNA form, the CDR3 reads TGTGCCAGCAGCTTTGAGACATACAGGGGGCATGGCTACACCTTC. It specifies CASSFETYRGHGYTF.

The table lists this clonotype with a few counts. CDR3 bases: TGTGCCAGCCGACTGCCGGGGGGAGGCGAGCAGTACTTC. Its protein product is CASRLPGGGEQYF. This chain uses TRBV12-3 or TRBV12-4 with TRBJ2-7, with 7 bases lining up with TRBD2. The CDR3 is made up of 13 amino acids. V trimming: 8 bases; J trimming: 6 bases; junction bases outside the gene matches: 10.

The rearrangement joins TRBV20-1 to TRBJ1-1; D is unresolved. CDR1 and CDR2 from the germline V gene are DFQATT and SNEGSKA (reference sequence). The CDR3 runs to 14 residues. The V and J ends lost 2 bases and 6 bases respectively, with 16 bases between them. The CDR3 sequence: CSARSHAEAAEAFF. DNA of the CDR3: TGCAGTGCTAGATCTCACGCTGAGGCGGCTGAAGCTTTCTTT.

This clonotype was counted many times. This chain joins TRBV12-3 or TRBV12-4 and TRBJ1-5; the D is unclear. Between the trimmed V and J ends, which lost 4 bases and 6 bases, there was a span of 10 bases. The CDR3 has 13 residues. CDR3 protein: CASSSEGIQPQHF. In DNA form, the CDR3 reads TGTGCCAGCAGTTCGGAGGGTATTCAGCCCCAGCATTTT.